This T cell receptor (beta chain) was sequenced for a study of blood T cell repertoires in COVID-19. Method: immunoSEQ multiplex PCR; TCRdb's copy keeps in-frame clones and lacks some. The sample has about 440,000 clones, roughly 88% seen once; the top ten hold approximately 12%. Seattle-derived patients entered the study during active infection and were followed longitudinally. The clonotype originates from a woman between 45 and 65 years old with COVID-19, enrolled during active disease. The specimen was peripheral blood.

Here the CDR3 DNA reads TGTGCCAGCAGCCCAGCGTCTAGCACAGATACGCAGTATTTT. This encodes CASSPASSTDTQYF. This chain links TRBV7-3 with TRBJ2-3; D uncertain. Germline V gene lookup returns CDR1 SGHTA and CDR2 FQGTGA. V was pared by 5 bases and J by 0 bases, with 9 bases between. The CDR3 sequence is 14 residues long. Filled out from reference TRBV7-3 and TRBJ2-3, the complete variable domain reads GAGVSQTPSNKVTEKGKYVELRCDPISGHTALYWYRQSLGQGPEFLIYFQGTGAADDSGLPNDRFFAVRPEGSVSTLKIQRTERGDSAVYLCASSPASSTDTQYFGPGTRLTVL.